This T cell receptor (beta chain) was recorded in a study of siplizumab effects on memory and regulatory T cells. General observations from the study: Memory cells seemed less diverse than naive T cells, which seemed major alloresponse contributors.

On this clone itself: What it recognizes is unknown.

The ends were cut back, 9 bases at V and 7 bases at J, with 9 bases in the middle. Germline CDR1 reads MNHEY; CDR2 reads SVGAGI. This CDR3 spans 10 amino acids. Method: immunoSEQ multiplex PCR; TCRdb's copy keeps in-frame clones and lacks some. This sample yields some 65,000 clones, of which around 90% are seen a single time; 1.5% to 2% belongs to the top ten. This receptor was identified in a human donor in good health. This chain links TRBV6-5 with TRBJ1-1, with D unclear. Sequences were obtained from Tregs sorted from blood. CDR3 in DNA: TGTGCCAGTGGACGTATTGAAGCTTTCTTT. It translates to CASGRIEAFF.